The rows below give T cell receptor beta chains drawn from one sample of a study of regulatory and conventional T cells in RAG deficiency. Data came from immunoSEQ multiplex PCR; TCRdb stores just in-frame clones and leaves some out. The table lists some 19,000 clones, roughly 87% of them singletons. The same sample was also used in a study of regulatory T cells.

The source material was Tregs sorted from blood. The receptors were sampled from a human donor in good health. Each CDR3 is given with its conserved first and last residue. D genes are given only for firm matches. Clone sizes are given selectively: once, few, many, or a class where the clone is expanded.

V gene	J gene	clone size	D gene	CDR3 protein	CDR3 DNA
TRBV2	TRBJ1-2	-	-	CASSVGGGYGYTF	TGTGCCAGCAGTGTCGGCGGGGGGTATGGCTACACCTTC
TRBV18	TRBJ1-2	-	-	CASSPRRGGAGKNYGYTF	TGTGCCAGCTCACCCCGGCGAGGGGGGGCAGGGAAAAACTATGGCTACACCTTC
TRBV6-1	TRBJ1-5	-	-	CASSENPREPQHF	TGTGCCAGCAGTGAAAATCCCAGGGAGCCCCAGCATTTT
TRBV5-6	TRBJ1-1	-	-	CASSSILVGRVGTEAFF	TGTGCCAGCAGCTCAATTCTTGTCGGCAGGGTCGGTACTGAAGCTTTCTTT
TRBV18	TRBJ1-2	-	-	CASSPDLSGQIYGYTF	TGTGCCAGCTCACCGGATTTGTCAGGGCAAATCTATGGCTACACCTTC
TRBV28	TRBJ2-1	-	TRBD2	CASSETGTSNYNEQFF	TGTGCCAGCAGTGAGACCGGGACTAGTAATTACAATGAGCAGTTCTTC
TRBV6-5	TRBJ2-7	few	-	CASSAVGGRGEQYF	TGTGCCAGCTCGGCAGTGGGGGGTCGCGGCGAGCAGTACTTC
TRBV6-5	TRBJ2-7	-	TRBD1	CASSARDRTYEQYF	TGTGCCAGCAGTGCCAGGGACAGAACCTACGAGCAGTACTTC
TRBV19	TRBJ2-3	-	TRBD2	CASMRLAGADTQYF	TGTGCAAGTATGCGACTAGCGGGAGCAGATACGCAGTATTTT
TRBV10-3	TRBJ2-3	-	-	CAISEPKTAETDTQYF	TGTGCCATCAGTGAGCCAAAGACAGCCGAGACAGATACGCAGTATTTT
TRBV28	TRBJ2-3	once	TRBD2	CASSHSSGGKTDTQYF	TGTGCCAGCAGCCACTCTAGCGGGGGCAAAACAGATACGCAGTATTTT
TRBV10-2	TRBJ2-1	-	-	CASSELWEQFF	TGCGCCAGCAGTGAGTTGTGGGAGCAGTTCTTC
TRBV7-8	TRBJ1-5	-	-	CASSAYYSNQPQHF	TGTGCCAGCAGCGCCTACTATAGCAATCAGCCCCAGCATTTT
TRBV18	TRBJ1-1	-	-	CASSPTGRGTEAFF	TGTGCCAGCTCACCAACAGGGCGGGGCACTGAAGCTTTCTTT
TRBV7-2	TRBJ1-1	-	-	CASTLEGPVMNTEAFF	TGTGCCAGCACCCTAGAGGGTCCAGTCATGAACACTGAAGCTTTCTTT
TRBV6-5	TRBJ1-4	once	-	CASSRVTNEKLFF	TGTGCCAGCAGTCGGGTTACTAATGAAAAACTGTTTTTT
TRBV11-3	TRBJ2-2	-	TRBD1	CASSFRRGLNTGELFF	TGTGCCAGCAGCTTTCGCAGGGGGCTCAACACCGGGGAGCTGTTTTTT
TRBV5-1	TRBJ1-6	-	TRBD1	CASSWEGQGIHNSPLHF	TGCGCCAGCAGCTGGGAAGGACAGGGAATTCATAATTCACCCCTCCACTTT
TRBV6-6	TRBJ2-1	few	TRBD1	CASSIWTGEQFF	TGTGCCAGCAGTATCTGGACAGGGGAGCAGTTCTTC
TRBV5-1	TRBJ1-1	-	-	CASSLDGIGRGTEAFF	TGCGCCAGCAGCTTGGATGGTATCGGACGAGGCACTGAAGCTTTCTTT
TRBV30	TRBJ2-7	-	TRBD2	CAWRTSGTYEQYF	TGTGCCTGGCGGACTAGCGGGACGTACGAGCAGTACTTC
TRBV5-6	TRBJ2-7	-	-	CASRVRGDSSYEQYF	TGTGCCAGCAGGGTGCGGGGAGATAGCTCCTACGAGCAGTACTTC